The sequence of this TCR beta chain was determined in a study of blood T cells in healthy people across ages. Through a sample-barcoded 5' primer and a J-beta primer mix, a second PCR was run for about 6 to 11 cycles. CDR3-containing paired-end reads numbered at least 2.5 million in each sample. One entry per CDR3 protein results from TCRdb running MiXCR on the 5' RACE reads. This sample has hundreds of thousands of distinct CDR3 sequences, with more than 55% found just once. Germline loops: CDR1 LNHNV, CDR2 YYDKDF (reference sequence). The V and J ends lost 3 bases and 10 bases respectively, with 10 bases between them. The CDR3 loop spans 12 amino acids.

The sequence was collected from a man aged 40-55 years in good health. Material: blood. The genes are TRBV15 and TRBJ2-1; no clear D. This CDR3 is CATSRPQSEQFF. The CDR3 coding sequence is TGTGCCACCAGCAGGCCTCAATCGGAGCAGTTCTTC.